The 21 T cell receptor beta chains given below trace back to one sample, sequenced in a study of cytomegalovirus exposure and HLA in healthy donors. The PCR employed 60 Vbeta primers together with 13 Jbeta primers. This table comes from immunoSEQ multiplex PCR, and its TCRdb copy is limited to in-frame clones, with some not included. The sample consists of roughly 100,000 clones, almost 70% of them appearing once. The sample comprised PBMCs. These receptor sequences come from a man aged 25 to 45 in good health and CMV-seronegative.

The J gene is TRBJ2-5, the V gene TRBV5-6; tentative D call: TRBD1 (5 bases). CDR1 SGHDT and CDR2 YYEEEE come from the germline V gene. Deletions cut 6 bases from V and 2 bases from J, with 11 bases between. This CDR3 has 13 residues. The CDR3 region is CASKGAPQETQYF. The CDR3 nucleotides are TGTGCCAGCAAAGGGGCACCTCAAGAGACCCAGTACTTC.

The J gene is TRBJ2-1, the V gene TRBV25-1, with TRBD2 matching over 15 bases. This CDR3 spans 16 amino acids. With 8 bases clipped from V and 4 bases from J, the junction kept 6 bases outside the gene matches. Per the germline V gene, CDR1 is MGHDK and CDR2 is SYGVNS. CDR3 sequence: CASGGLAGGLYNEQFF. DNA of the CDR3: TGTGCCAGCGGGGGACTAGCGGGAGGACTATACAATGAGCAGTTCTTC.

The rearrangement joins TRBV19 to TRBJ2-7; 8 bases fit TRBD1. Germline CDR1 and CDR2: LNHDA and SQIVND (reference sequence). The CDR3 has 14 amino acids. J gave up 2 bases and V 10 bases, and 10 bases lay outside the gene matches. The chain's CDR3 is CATRSSGGAYEQYF. The CDR3 coding sequence is TGTGCCACCAGGTCGTCAGGGGGCGCCTACGAGCAGTACTTC.

About this clone itself: Germline and junction disagree at one end, which may indicate a read error. J is TRBJ2-6 and V is TRBV18, with 7 bases fitting TRBD1. The germline gives CDR1 KGHSH, CDR2 LQKENI. This CDR3 comprises 18 residues. CDR3 in DNA: TGTGCCAGCTCACCACGACAGGGCTCTTTCTCTGGGGCCAACGGCCTGACTTTC. Translation: CASSPRQGSFSGANGLTF.

The V and J genes are TRBV23-1 and TRBJ1-1; D unresolved. TRBV23-1 is designated an ORF whose function remains uncertain. The CDR3 is 16 amino acids. V lost 0 bases and J 4 bases, leaving 15 bases between the germline ends. The CDR3 reads CASSQSRRERVTEAFF. In DNA form, the CDR3 reads TGCGCCAGCAGTCAATCCCGGAGGGAAAGGGTCACTGAAGCTTTCTTT.

The chain has TRBV5-1 and TRBJ2-1; 8 nucleotides line up with TRBD2. The CDR3 covers 14 residues. Germline assignment: CDR1 SGHRS and CDR2 YFSETQ. J was trimmed by 5 bases and V by 3 bases; bases with no gene match: 4. The chain's CDR3 is CASSSGGADNEQFF. CDR3 bases: TGCGCCAGCAGCTCGGGGGGGGCCGACAATGAGCAGTTCTTC.

V gene TRBV25-1 combines with J gene TRBJ2-7; D is perhaps TRBD2 (5 bases). CDR1 and CDR2 from the germline V gene are MGHDK and SYGVNS. This CDR3 comprises 14 residues. V was cut by 3 bases and J by 5 bases, with 14 bases left in between. The CDR3: CASSDRPGFHEQYF. CDR3 in DNA: TGTGCCAGCAGTGATCGTCCGGGATTCCACGAGCAGTACTTC.

The table lists this clone with a count of one. The chain joins TRBV7-2 to TRBJ1-1; D might be TRBD1 (6 bases). Trimming removed 5 bases at V and 2 bases at J, with 12 bases between. The germline gives CDR1 SGHTA, CDR2 FQGNSA. The CDR3 totals 14 residues. CDR3 loop: CASSEGGANTEAFF. CDR3 sequence (DNA): TGTGCCAGCAGCGAAGGGGGGGCAAACACTGAAGCTTTCTTT.

This chain joins TRBV5-8 and TRBJ2-3; D might be TRBD1 (5 bases). The germline CDR1 and CDR2 sequences are SGHTS and YDEGEE. The CDR3 loop spans 13 amino acids. The V end was cut by 3 bases, the J end by 4 bases, with 9 bases between. CDR3 amino acids: CASSSKGSDTQYF. The DNA for the CDR3 is TGTGCCAGCAGCTCAAAGGGGTCAGATACGCAGTATTTT.

This clone has a handful of counts. The chain carries TRBV11-3 and TRBJ2-2; perhaps TRBD1 as D (6 bases). V was shortened by 2 bases and J by 5 bases, with 12 bases between the two germline ends. The CDR3 runs to 15 residues. The V gene's germline CDR1 is SGHNT and CDR2 YENEEA. The CDR3: CASSLQGKITGELFF. The CDR3 nucleotides read TGTGCCAGCAGCTTACAGGGGAAAATTACCGGGGAGCTGTTTTTT.

Points on this clone: A junction end diverges from the germline sequence, so it may reflect a read error. This chain joins TRBV19 and TRBJ1-2; D unresolved. In germline, CDR1 is LNHDA, CDR2 SQIVND (reference sequence). This CDR3 is 17 amino acids long. The CDR3 is CVSSFLTRGEGFYGYTF. The CDR3 coding sequence is TGTGTCAGTAGTTTTCTTACCCGGGGAGAAGGGTTCTATGGCTACACCTTC.

This chain connects TRBV11-2 to TRBJ1-5; D may be TRBD1 (5 bases). Trimming stripped 1 base from V and 3 bases from J, with 13 bases between. Germline lookup yields CDR1 SGHAT and CDR2 FQNNGV. The CDR3 length is 16 residues. The CDR3 is CASSLAGDRSNQPQHF. Written as DNA, the CDR3 is TGTGCCAGCAGCTTAGCGGGGGACCGCTCCAATCAGCCCCAGCATTTT.

This clone was observed a few times. The rearrangement joins TRBV5-1 to TRBJ1-6, with D possibly matching TRBD1 (6 bases). Germline V gives CDR1 SGHRS, CDR2 YFSETQ. This CDR3 region has 17 residues. The ends were cut back, 4 bases at V and 0 bases at J, with 14 bases in the middle. The CDR3 is CASSRQDRGSYNSPLHF. The CDR3 nucleotides read TGCGCCAGCAGCCGCCAGGACAGAGGCTCCTATAATTCACCCCTCCACTTT. Looking up the rest from reference TRBV5-1 and TRBJ1-6 gives the full variable domain: KAGVTQTPRYLIKTRGQQVTLSCSPISGHRSVSWYQQTPGQGLQFLFEYFSETQRNKGNFPGRFSGRQFSNSRSEMNVSTLELGDSALYLCASSRQDRGSYNSPLHFGNGTRLTVT.

This rearrangement joins TRBV7-8 to TRBJ1-5; TRBD1 matches 8 bases. The CDR3 is 15 amino acids. V was pared by 5 bases and J by 4 bases, with 7 bases of the junction left unmatched. Germline assignment: CDR1 SGHVS and CDR2 FQNEAQ. Written as DNA, the CDR3 is TGTGCCAGCAGCCACAGACAGGGGAGGAATCAGCCCCAGCATTTT. Translation gives CASSHRQGRNQPQHF.

The genes are TRBV19 and TRBJ2-1; 8 positions match TRBD2. Germline V CDR1 and CDR2: LNHDA, SQIVND (reference sequence). The V and J ends lost 0 bases and 4 bases, in that order; junction bases with no gene match: 5. CDR3 size: 16 residues. The CDR3 DNA is TGTGCCAGTAGTATAGACTTACTAGCGGCTTACAATGAGCAGTTCTTC. It encodes CASSIDLLAAYNEQFF.

The CDR3 spells CASSLGQGLSSGANVLTF. The CDR3 coding sequence is TGTGCCAGCAGCTTGGGACAGGGTCTTAGCTCTGGGGCCAACGTCCTGACTTTC. The rearrangement links TRBV5-4 to TRBJ2-6; 7 bases align to TRBD1. Trimming took 0 bases from V and 0 from J; bases not matched to a gene: 6. This CDR3 is 18 amino acids long. The germline CDR1 and CDR2 sequences are SGHNT and YYREEE (reference sequence).

This clone was detected once. The chain links TRBV11-2 to TRBJ2-5, with 9 bases lining up with TRBD2. The CDR3 has 15 residues. CDR1 is SGHAT and CDR2 is FQNNGV in the germline V gene. V dropped 0 bases and J dropped 5; count of bases not matched to a gene: 4. CDR3 amino acids: CASSLDRGLAETQYF. DNA for the CDR3: TGTGCCAGCAGCTTAGATCGTGGACTAGCGGAGACCCAGTACTTC.

The rearrangement joins TRBV28 to TRBJ1-1; a possible D gene is TRBD1 (5 bases). Germline V gene data show CDR1 as MDHEN and CDR2 as SYDVKM. The germline V and J ends were trimmed by 10 bases and 6 bases, with 18 bases remaining between them. This CDR3 has 13 amino acids. The CDR3: CATEPGRKAEAFF. The CDR3, as DNA: TGTGCCACAGAGCCAGGGCGGAAGGCTGAAGCTTTCTTT.

This clone has more than one count but fewer than ten. CDR3 coding DNA: TGTGCCAGTTCTGACACCGCAACTAATGAAAAACTGTTTTTT. Translated: CASSDTATNEKLFF. This sequence joins TRBV19 and TRBJ1-4; D gene ambiguous. V lost 8 bases, J lost 0 bases, and 10 bases lay in between. CDR3 length equals 14 residues. Germline CDR1 reads LNHDA; CDR2 reads SQIVND (reference sequence).

V is TRBV7-8 and J is TRBJ1-1, with a possible D match to TRBD1 (6 bases). This CDR3 has 13 residues. Germline CDR1 is SGHVS and CDR2 is FQNEAQ. V gave up 1 base and J gave up 8 bases, with 11 bases separating them. The chain's CDR3 is CASSLGGRGEAFF. CDR3 nucleotides: TGTGCCAGCAGCTTAGGCGGGAGGGGGGAAGCTTTCTTT.

This clone was seen only a few times. The chain recombines TRBV2 with TRBJ1-5, with D uncertain. Germline V gives CDR1 SNHLY, CDR2 FYNNEI. This CDR3 spans 13 amino acids. V dropped 5 bases and J dropped 3 bases, with 8 bases sitting between them. Here the CDR3 DNA reads TGTGCCAGCAGTACACGTCACAATCAGCCCCAGCATTTT. Protein: CASSTRHNQPQHF.